The present T cell receptor (beta chain) was sequenced within a study of CD8 T cells in ankylosing spondylitis. TCRdb recomputed calls from the 5' RACE reads with MiXCR, one row per CDR3 protein. The sample consists of 210,000 or so distinct CDR3 sequences, approximately 8% of them appearing once. In the case of this clonotype: What it recognizes is unknown.

The CDR3 extends over 14 amino acids. With 3 bases clipped from V and 6 bases from J, the junction kept 3 bases outside the gene matches. Germline V CDR1 and CDR2: SGHTA, FQGNSA. Whole-study findings and limits: Reportedly, matched ankylosing spondylitis synovial fluid was significantly enriched for disease-linked clones. In ankylosing spondylitis blood, a motif of several highly homologous TCR beta variants appeared characteristic.

Input material: blood, either unsorted or a sorted T cell fraction (not recorded which). V and J are TRBV7-2 and TRBJ1-2; TRBD1 matches 11 bases. This clonotype was obtained from a female donor with ankylosing spondylitis or in good health (not recorded which). The CDR3 sequence: CASSFGQGANGYTF. The CDR3 DNA is TGTGCCAGCAGCTTTGGACAGGGGGCCAATGGCTACACCTTC.